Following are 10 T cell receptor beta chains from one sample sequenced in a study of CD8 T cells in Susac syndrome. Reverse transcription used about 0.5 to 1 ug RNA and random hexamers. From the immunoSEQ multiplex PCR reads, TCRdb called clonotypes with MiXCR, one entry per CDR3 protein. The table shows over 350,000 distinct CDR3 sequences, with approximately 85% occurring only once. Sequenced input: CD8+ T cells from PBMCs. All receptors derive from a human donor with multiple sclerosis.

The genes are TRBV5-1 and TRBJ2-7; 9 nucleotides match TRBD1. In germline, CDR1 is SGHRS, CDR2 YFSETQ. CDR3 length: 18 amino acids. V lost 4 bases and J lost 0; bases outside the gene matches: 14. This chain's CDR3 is CASSPGQGLGLDSYEQYF. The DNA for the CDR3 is TGCGCCAGCAGCCCGGGACAGGGCTTAGGGCTGGACTCCTACGAGCAGTACTTC.

The CDR3 loop reads CASSKTRGTPTPYEQYF. Here the CDR3 DNA reads TGTGCCAGCAGCAAGACCAGAGGGACTCCTACTCCCTACGAGCAGTACTTC. The chain links TRBV6-1 to TRBJ2-7; possibly TRBD2 for D (6 bases). Germline CDR1 reads MNHNS; CDR2 reads SASEGT. The V gene lost 6 bases and the J gene lost 2 bases, with 23 bases spanning the gap. The CDR3 covers 17 residues.

The CDR3 spells CASSPRDGAYDEQYF. Here the CDR3 DNA reads TGCGCCAGCAGCCCTAGGGACGGTGCGTACGACGAGCAGTACTTC. The rearrangement joins TRBV5-1 to TRBJ2-7, with D perhaps being TRBD1 or TRBD2 (5 bases each). Germline lookup yields CDR1 SGHRS and CDR2 YFSETQ. V lost 4 bases and J lost 5, with 19 bases in between. The CDR3 extends over 15 amino acids.

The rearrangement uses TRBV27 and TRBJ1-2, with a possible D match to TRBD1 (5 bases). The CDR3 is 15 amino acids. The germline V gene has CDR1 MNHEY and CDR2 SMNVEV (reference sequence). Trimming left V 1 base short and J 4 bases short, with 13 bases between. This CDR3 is CASSLLRQGGYGYTF. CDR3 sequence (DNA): TGTGCCAGCAGTTTATTGCGGCAGGGAGGCTATGGCTACACCTTC.

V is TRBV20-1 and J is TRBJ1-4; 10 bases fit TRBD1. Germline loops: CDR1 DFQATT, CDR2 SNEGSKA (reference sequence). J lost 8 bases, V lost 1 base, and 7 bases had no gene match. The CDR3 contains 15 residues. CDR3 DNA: TGCAGTGCTAGAGCTGACAGGGGGCGAGAGGAAAAACTGTTTTTT. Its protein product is CSARADRGREEKLFF.

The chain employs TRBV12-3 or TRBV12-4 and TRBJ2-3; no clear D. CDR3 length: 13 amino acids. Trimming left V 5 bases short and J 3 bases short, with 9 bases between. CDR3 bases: TGTGCCAGCAGTCCGCGCAGGACAGATACGCAGTATTTT. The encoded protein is CASSPRRTDTQYF.

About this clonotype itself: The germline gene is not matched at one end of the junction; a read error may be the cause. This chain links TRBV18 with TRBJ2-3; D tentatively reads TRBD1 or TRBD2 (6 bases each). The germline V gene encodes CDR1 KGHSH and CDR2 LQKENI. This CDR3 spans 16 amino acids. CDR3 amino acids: CASSPSWSGEADAQYF. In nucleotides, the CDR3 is TGTGCCAGCTCACCATCTTGGTCAGGGGAGGCAGATGCGCAGTATTTT.

CDR3 DNA: TGTGCCACCGAAGACAGGGGGAACACCGGGGAGCTGTTTTTT. It yields the protein CATEDRGNTGELFF. The rearrangement uses TRBV15 and TRBJ2-2, with TRBD1 matching 8 bases. The ends lost 8 bases at V and 1 base at J; junction bases unmatched: 3. Germline V gene sequence: CDR1 LNHNV, CDR2 YYDKDF (reference sequence). This CDR3 region has 14 residues. Drawing the rest from reference TRBV15 and TRBJ2-2, the complete variable domain is DAMVIQNPRYQVTQFGKPVTLSCSQTLNHNVMYWYQQKSSQAPKLLFHYYDKDFNNEADTPDNFQSRRPNTSFCFLDIRSPGLGDTAMYLCATEDRGNTGELFFGEGSRLTVL.

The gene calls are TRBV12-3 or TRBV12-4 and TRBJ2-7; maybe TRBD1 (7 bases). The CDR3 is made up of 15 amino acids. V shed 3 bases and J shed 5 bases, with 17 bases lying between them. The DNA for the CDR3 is TGTGCCAGCAGTTTTGTGGAGGGGGCTGGCCACGAGCAGTACTTC. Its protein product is CASSFVEGAGHEQYF.

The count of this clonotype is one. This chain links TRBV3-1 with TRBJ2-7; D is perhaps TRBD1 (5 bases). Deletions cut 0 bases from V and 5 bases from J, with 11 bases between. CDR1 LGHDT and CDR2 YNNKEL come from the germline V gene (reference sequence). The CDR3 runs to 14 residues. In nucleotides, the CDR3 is TGTGCCAGCAGCCAAGATTACTCAGGGAACGAGCAGTACTTC. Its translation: CASSQDYSGNEQYF.